This T cell receptor beta chain derives from a study of vaccination effects on CD4 cells after COVID-19. Data came from immunoSEQ multiplex PCR; TCRdb stores just in-frame clones and leaves some out. This sample carries fewer than 90,000 clones, over 65% of them seen once, and the ten largest clones take over 4.5%. Antigen-specific CD4+ T cells were first expanded with viral peptide pools by the ViraFEST assay and only then sequenced. Subsequent to a culture period of approximately 11 days, CD4+ T cells were isolated. The infection with SARS-CoV-2 (confirmed by PCR) occurred in this person between March and December 2020. Details on this clone: What it recognizes is unknown.

Trimming pared 0 bases from V and 8 bases from J, leaving 8 bases between. Germline V gene sequence: CDR1 PRHDT, CDR2 FYEKMQ (reference sequence). The CDR3 loop spans 12 amino acids. The TCR originated in a human donor who had a prior SARS-CoV-2 infection. The chain uses TRBV13 and TRBJ2-7; the D is unclear. This sample comprised CD4+ T cells from PBMCs cultured with HIV peptides, obtained before COVID-19 vaccination. The subset: HIV-1 Nef peptide pool negative control/reference culture. CDR3 sequence (DNA): TGTGCCAGCAGCTTAGGCCTGGAAAAGCAGTACTTC. It translates to CASSLGLEKQYF.